These 27 T cell receptor beta chains were all obtained from the same sample, sequenced in a study of T-cell memory formation after mild COVID-19. MiXCR, run by TCRdb on the 5' RACE reads, gives a single entry per CDR3 protein. This sample has 350,000 to 500,000 distinct CDR3 sequences, with about a sixth found just once. Source material: PBMCs or a T cell subset sorted from them (not recorded which). The receptors come from a man aged 18 to 29 who had mild COVID-19 (a few samples of this study predate the infection). Cell type and time point are not known.

The genes are TRBV4-3 and TRBJ2-1, with D possibly TRBD1 on 6 matching bases. Germline CDR1 reads LGHNA; CDR2 reads YSLEER. V was clipped by 3 bases and J by 6 bases, with 15 bases between them. The CDR3 is 15 residues long. CDR3 region: CASSQGPLGGNEQFF. DNA of the CDR3: TGCGCCAGCAGCCAGGGTCCCTTAGGGGGCAATGAGCAGTTCTTC.

The genes are TRBV20-1 and TRBJ1-1, with a tentative D call TRBD1 (6 bases). Deletions cut 6 bases from V and 1 base from J, with 12 bases between. The germline CDR1 and CDR2 sequences are DFQATT and SNEGSKA (reference sequence). The length of the CDR3 is 13 residues. The CDR3 DNA sequence: TGCAGTGCCAACAGGGATCAGAACACTGAAGCTTTCTTT. Residues: CSANRDQNTEAFF.

The rearrangement links TRBV5-6 to TRBJ2-3, with D uncertain. This CDR3 is 16 amino acids long. Per germline, CDR1 SGHDT and CDR2 YYEEEE. Trimming cost V 6 bases and J 0 bases, with 17 bases left between them. The CDR3 loop is CASINGQATSTDTQYF. The CDR3 DNA reads as TGTGCCAGCATCAACGGGCAGGCTACTAGCACAGATACGCAGTATTTT. Full variable domain (missing parts from reference TRBV5-6 and TRBJ2-3): DAGVTQSPTHLIKTRGQQVTLRCSPKSGHDTVSWYQQALGQGPQFIFQYYEEEERQRGNFPDRFSGHQFPNYSSELNVNALLLGDSALYLCASINGQATSTDTQYFGPGTRLTVL.

This clonotype was detected ten times or more. V gene TRBV5-4 combines with J gene TRBJ2-1; TRBD2 matches 14 bases. With V trimmed by 3 bases and J by 3 bases, 5 bases remained unmatched. CDR1 is SGHNT and CDR2 is YYREEE in the germline V gene (reference sequence). The CDR3 runs 17 residues. The CDR3 sequence: CASSWGLAGAIYNEQFF. CDR3 in DNA: TGTGCCAGCAGCTGGGGACTAGCGGGGGCCATCTACAATGAGCAGTTCTTC.

This clonotype was observed a handful of times. This sequence joins TRBV4-2 and TRBJ1-2, with D hard to call. The CDR3 runs to 14 residues. The V and J ends lost 1 base and 8 bases respectively, with 14 bases between them. Germline CDR1 is LGHNA and CDR2 is YNFKEQ. Here the CDR3 reads CASSQGGGSDGYTF. The CDR3 coding sequence is TGTGCCAGCAGCCAAGGGGGAGGGAGTGACGGCTACACCTTC.

V gene TRBV12-3 or TRBV12-4 combines with J gene TRBJ2-3, with 10 bases aligning to TRBD2. V lost 7 bases to trimming and J lost 6 bases; unmatched junction nucleotides: 7. The CDR3 length is 14 residues. CDR3 residues: CASIPSGGADTQYF. The CDR3 coding sequence is TGTGCCAGCATCCCGAGCGGGGGGGCGGATACGCAGTATTTT.

This chain links TRBV13 with TRBJ2-1; 7 bases line up with TRBD2. With 3 bases clipped from V and 6 bases from J, the junction kept 5 bases outside the gene matches. The CDR3 spans 14 residues. Germline lookup yields CDR1 PRHDT and CDR2 FYEKMQ (reference sequence). The CDR3 is CASSFRGRVNEQFF. DNA of the CDR3: TGTGCCAGCAGCTTCCGAGGGAGGGTCAATGAGCAGTTCTTC.

The chain couples TRBV6-5 to TRBJ1-1, with D possibly TRBD1 on 5 matching bases. V shed 2 bases and J shed 4 bases, with 11 bases lying between them. The CDR3 totals 14 residues. Germline V gives CDR1 MNHEY, CDR2 SVGAGI. In DNA, the CDR3 is TGTGCCAGCAGTTACCTGGCGGGGGGCACTGAAGCTTTCTTT. Amino acids: CASSYLAGGTEAFF.

This clonotype turned up a few times. The V and J genes are TRBV6-5 and TRBJ2-5; TRBD2 is a possible D gene (6 bases). V was pared by 9 bases and J by 1 base, with 12 bases between. This CDR3 comprises 13 residues. Looked up from germline, CDR1 is MNHEY and CDR2 is SVGAGI. CDR3 residues: CASRLARQETQYF. CDR3 coding DNA: TGTGCCAGTAGGCTAGCGCGCCAAGAGACCCAGTACTTC.

This clonotype was counted a few times. This rearrangement joins TRBV12-3 or TRBV12-4 to TRBJ2-4, with 7 bases that match TRBD1. V was clipped by 7 bases and J by 4 bases; unmatched bases: 10. The CDR3 has 15 residues. CDR3 in DNA: TGTGCCAGCACCCAACCTTGGGACAGAAAAAACATTCAGTACTTC. It yields the protein CASTQPWDRKNIQYF.

The table lists this clonotype with many counts. The chain recombines TRBV7-2 with TRBJ2-6; 7 positions match TRBD1. The CDR3 sequence is 13 residues long. Germline V gene data show CDR1 as SGHTA and CDR2 as FQGNSA. With 1 base clipped from V and 9 bases from J, the junction kept 0 bases outside the gene matches. The CDR3 spells CASSLGQGNVLTF. The CDR3 coding sequence is TGTGCCAGCAGCTTAGGACAGGGCAACGTCCTGACTTTC.

This clonotype has just a few counts. V and J are TRBV29-1 and TRBJ2-5; D perhaps matches TRBD2 (7 bases). The V end was cut by 3 bases, the J end by 2 bases, with 16 bases between. The V gene's germline CDR1 is SQVTM and CDR2 ANQGSEA. The CDR3 length is 15 residues. The CDR3 DNA reads as TGCAGCGTTGACGGGGGGCGGGGATGGCAAGAGACCCAGTACTTC. Encoded protein: CSVDGGRGWQETQYF.

This chain joins TRBV27 and TRBJ1-4, with D unclear. Germline V gives CDR1 MNHEY, CDR2 SMNVEV (reference sequence). CDR3 length: 13 amino acids. The ends were cut back, 5 bases at V and 5 bases at J, with 9 bases in the middle. The CDR3 protein is CASSAWQNEKLFF. CDR3 DNA sequence: TGTGCCAGCAGTGCGTGGCAAAATGAAAAACTGTTTTTT. Full variable domain (outside the CDR3, taken from reference TRBV27 and TRBJ1-4): EAQVTQNPRYLITVTGKKLTVTCSQNMNHEYMSWYRQDPGLGLRQIYYSMNVEVTDKGDVPEGYKVSRKEKRNFPLILESPSPNQTSLYFCASSAWQNEKLFFGSGTQLSVL.

This clonotype has a count of ten or more. V and J are TRBV5-1 and TRBJ2-3; D is possibly TRBD1 or TRBD2 (5 bases each). The CDR3 is 14 residues long. V was shortened by 4 bases and J by 1 base, with 10 bases between the two germline ends. Germline CDR1 and CDR2: SGHRS and YFSETQ. CDR3 sequence reads: CASSLGTRTDTQYF. The CDR3 DNA reads as TGCGCCAGCAGCCTTGGGACCCGCACAGATACGCAGTATTTT.

This clonotype was counted a few times. V usage is TRBV4-1 and J usage is TRBJ2-1; D might be TRBD1 or TRBD2, each matching 6 bases. V was shortened by 4 bases and J by 4 bases, with 20 bases between the two germline ends. CDR1 is MGHRA, CDR2 YSYEKL, per germline. CDR3 length: 17 amino acids. The CDR3 nucleotides are TGCGCCAGCAGCCCCTGGGGGCCCGGAGGGGGATACAATGAGCAGTTCTTC. Protein sequence: CASSPWGPGGGYNEQFF.

The chain joins TRBV12-3 or TRBV12-4 to TRBJ2-7; possibly TRBD1 or TRBD2 for D (6 bases each). CDR3 length equals 12 residues. Trimming stripped 6 bases from V and 6 bases from J, with 12 bases between. In DNA form, the CDR3 reads TGTGCCAGCAGATACGGGGGCCTCGAGCAGTACTTC. Translated, it gives CASRYGGLEQYF.

The chain is built from TRBV12-3 or TRBV12-4 and TRBJ2-3, with D possibly TRBD2 on 5 matching bases. Trimming removed 6 bases at V and 7 bases at J, with 8 bases between. The CDR3 loop spans 11 amino acids. This chain's CDR3 is CASRDSYTQYF. DNA of the CDR3: TGTGCCAGCAGGGACTCGTATACGCAGTATTTT.

This clonotype was observed a few times. The J gene is TRBJ2-3, the V gene TRBV7-8; TRBD2 matches 8 bases. This CDR3 spans 16 amino acids. The germline gives CDR1 SGHVS, CDR2 FQNEAQ. The J segment lost 1 base and the V segment lost 1 base, leaving 4 bases of the junction unmatched. The CDR3 protein is CASSLGPGLGTDTQYF. Here the CDR3 DNA reads TGTGCCAGCAGCTTAGGGCCGGGACTAGGCACAGATACGCAGTATTTT. Supplemented by reference TRBV7-8 and TRBJ2-3, the full variable domain reads GAGVSQSPRYKVAKRGQDVALRCDPISGHVSLFWYQQALGQGPEFLTYFQNEAQLDKSGLPSDRFFAERPEGSVSTLKIQRTQQEDSAVYLCASSLGPGLGTDTQYFGPGTRLTVL.

J is TRBJ2-7 and V is TRBV29-1; tentative D call: TRBD1 (6 bases). V lost 4 bases, J lost 4 bases, and 14 bases lay in between. The germline V gene has CDR1 SQVTM and CDR2 ANQGSEA. The CDR3 loop spans 13 amino acids. CDR3 coding DNA: TGCAGCGTTGTTGTTCGGGACACGTACGAGCAGTACGTC. Its translation is CSVVVRDTYEQYV.

The rearrangement joins TRBV5-1 to TRBJ2-5; 10 bases line up with TRBD2. The ends lost 10 bases at V and 2 bases at J; junction bases unmatched: 11. Per the germline V gene, CDR1 is SGHRS and CDR2 is YFSETQ. This CDR3 is built from 15 residues. The chain's CDR3 is CAVRKRGGGQETQYF. The CDR3 nucleotides are TGCGCCGTAAGGAAGCGGGGGGGCGGACAAGAGACCCAGTACTTC. Drawing the rest from reference TRBV5-1 and TRBJ2-5, the complete variable domain is KAGVTQTPRYLIKTRGQQVTLSCSPISGHRSVSWYQQTPGQGLQFLFEYFSETQRNKGNFPGRFSGRQFSNSRSEMNVSTLELGDSALYLCAVRKRGGGQETQYFGPGTRLLVL.

The V call is TRBV6-5, the J call TRBJ2-1; 9 nucleotides agree with TRBD1. This CDR3 is built from 14 residues. Per germline, CDR1 MNHEY and CDR2 SVGAGI. V lost 6 bases to trimming and J lost 14 bases; unmatched junction nucleotides: 14. CDR3: CASRAGDRDVLEFF. The CDR3 DNA reads as TGTGCCAGCAGGGCCGGGGACAGGGATGTGTTGGAGTTCTTC.

This clonotype was counted a few times. The CDR3 region is CSVTPGLVETQYF. For the CDR3, the DNA is TGCAGCGTTACCCCGGGACTAGTAGAGACCCAGTACTTC. The chain has TRBV29-1 and TRBJ2-5, with 8 bases identical to TRBD2. The CDR3 spans 13 residues. Unmatched junction bases numbered 6, after V lost 5 bases and J lost 4 bases. CDR1 is SQVTM, CDR2 ANQGSEA, per germline.

About this clonotype itself: The junction differs from germline at one of its ends, possibly a read error. This sequence joins TRBV20-1 and TRBJ2-2; 8 positions match TRBD2. The CDR3 runs 14 residues. Germline assignment: CDR1 DFQATT and CDR2 SNEGSKA (reference sequence). CDR3 loop: CSAEPGGAPGEMFF. In nucleotides, the CDR3 is TGCAGTGCCGAACCCGGGGGGGCCCCCGGGGAGATGTTTTTT.

The chain has TRBV15 and TRBJ2-1, with D unclear. V was cut by 1 base and J by 7 bases, with 5 bases left in between. The V gene's germline CDR1 is LNHNV and CDR2 YYDKDF (reference sequence). CDR3 length equals 12 residues. CDR3 sequence: CATSRAWNEQFF. In DNA, the CDR3 is TGTGCCACCAGCAGAGCGTGGAATGAGCAGTTCTTC.

This clonotype has a handful of counts. The chain is built from TRBV4-2 and TRBJ1-2, with a possible D match to TRBD1 (5 bases). From germline, CDR1 is LGHNA and CDR2 YNFKEQ. V gave up 4 bases and J gave up 2 bases, with 14 bases separating them. The length of the CDR3 is 15 residues. The CDR3 nucleotides are TGTGCCAGCAGCCCCACTGGGGGACCGAACTATGGCTACACCTTC. It is translated as CASSPTGGPNYGYTF.

This clonotype was counted many times. The chain combines TRBV5-4 with TRBJ1-1; possible D gene TRBD1, 6 bases. This CDR3 is built from 13 residues. V was cut by 5 bases and J by 3 bases, with 11 bases left in between. The germline V gene encodes CDR1 SGHNT and CDR2 YYREEE (reference sequence). CDR3 nucleotides: TGTGCCAGCAGTCGAGGGGGAGACACTGAAGCTTTCTTT. It translates to CASSRGGDTEAFF. The full variable domain, its missing parts supplied by reference TRBV5-4 and TRBJ1-1, is ETGVTQSPTHLIKTRGQQVTLRCSSQSGHNTVSWYQQALGQGPQFIFQYYREEENGRGNFPPRFSGLQFPNYSSELNVNALELDDSALYLCASSRGGDTEAFFGQGTRLTVV.

This clonotype was counted between two and nine times. The chain employs TRBV6-6 and TRBJ2-7, with 10 bases matching TRBD2. The CDR3 spans 16 residues. The germline V gene has CDR1 MNHNY and CDR2 SVGAGI (reference sequence). The junction had 8 bases not matched to a gene; V was cut back by 4 bases and J by 2 bases. The CDR3 protein is CASSSSGGAPPYEQYF. In DNA, the CDR3 is TGTGCCAGCAGTTCCAGCGGGGGGGCCCCGCCCTACGAGCAGTACTTC.